Following are 30 T cell receptor beta chains from one sample sequenced in a study of blood T cell repertoires in COVID-19. Method: immunoSEQ multiplex PCR; TCRdb's copy keeps in-frame clones and lacks some. The data contain fewer than 700,000 clones, roughly nine tenths of them singletons. The sequenced sample was peripheral blood. All receptors derive from a woman between 45 and 60 years old with COVID-19, enrolled during active disease.

This clone was seen repeatedly, ten times or more. V usage is TRBV7-9 and J usage is TRBJ1-5; perhaps TRBD1 as D (6 bases). Germline CDR1 and CDR2: SEHNR and FQNEAQ (reference sequence). The CDR3 totals 15 residues. Trimming left V 5 bases short and J 6 bases short, with 17 bases between. For the CDR3, the DNA is TGTGCCAGCAGCCAGAACAGGGAGGGTGGTCAGCCCCAGCATTTT. It encodes CASSQNREGGQPQHF.

The rearrangement uses TRBV24-1 and TRBJ2-1; 8 bases align to TRBD1. Per germline, CDR1 KGHDR and CDR2 SFDVKD. The CDR3 is 15 residues long. V shed 6 bases and J 1 base; nucleotides not matched to a gene: 4. CDR3 DNA: TGTGCCACCAGTCGGCAGGGGGCTTCCTACAATGAGCAGTTCTTC. Residues: CATSRQGASYNEQFF.

The rearrangement uses TRBV6-1 and TRBJ1-1; D is possibly TRBD1 (5 bases). CDR1 and CDR2 from the germline V gene are MNHNS and SASEGT. This CDR3 has 13 amino acids. Trimming shortened V by 2 bases and J by 4 bases, and 8 bases separated the two germline ends. The CDR3 sequence is CASSERTRTEAFF. The DNA for the CDR3 is TGTGCCAGCAGTGAACGGACACGCACTGAAGCTTTCTTT.

This sequence joins TRBV19 and TRBJ2-2, with D hard to call. The CDR3 extends over 14 amino acids. The germline V gene encodes CDR1 LNHDA and CDR2 SQIVND (reference sequence). V was shortened by 7 bases and J by 0 bases, with 9 bases between the two germline ends. CDR3 coding DNA: TGTGCCAGTAATAGGCTAGCGAACACCGGGGAGCTGTTTTTT. Its protein product is CASNRLANTGELFF. The variable domain in full, with the rest retrieved from reference TRBV19 and TRBJ2-2, is DGGITQSPKYLFRKEGQNVTLSCEQNLNHDAMYWYRQDPGQGLRLIYYSQIVNDFQKGDIAEGYSVSREKKESFPLTVTSAQKNPTAFYLCASNRLANTGELFFGEGSRLTVL.

This chain links TRBV30 with TRBJ1-2; D remains unclear. There are 11 residues in the CDR3. V was pared by 1 base and J by 8 bases, with 8 bases between. Germline V lookup: CDR1 GTSNPN, CDR2 SVGIG (reference sequence). The CDR3 loop is CAWSDSSGYTF. The CDR3 DNA is TGTGCCTGGAGTGACAGCAGCGGCTACACCTTC.

V usage is TRBV11-2 and J usage is TRBJ1-1; D is ambiguous. V was trimmed by 7 bases and J by 5 bases, leaving 8 bases between them. Germline values: CDR1 SGHAT, CDR2 FQNNGV. This CDR3 has 11 residues. The CDR3 reads CASTSGTEAFF. The CDR3 DNA follows: TGTGCCAGCACCTCCGGGACTGAAGCTTTCTTT.

The rearrangement uses TRBV6-5 and TRBJ1-3; TRBD1 matches at 7 bases. The CDR3 extends over 14 amino acids. V trimming: 6 bases; J trimming: 4 bases; junction bases outside the gene matches: 6. The germline V gene has CDR1 MNHEY and CDR2 SVGAGI. For the CDR3, the DNA is TGTGCCAGCAGGAGGGACAGCCTCGGAAACACCATATATTTT. It yields the protein CASRRDSLGNTIYF.

The chain is built from TRBV4-1 and TRBJ2-1; possibly TRBD2 for D (6 bases). Trimming shortened V by 1 base and J by 1 base, and 11 bases separated the two germline ends. The CDR3 totals 16 residues. Per germline, CDR1 MGHRA and CDR2 YSYEKL. Here the CDR3 reads CASSQVPGVSYNEQFF. The CDR3 nucleotides read TGCGCCAGCAGCCAAGTACCGGGGGTATCCTACAATGAGCAGTTCTTC.

J is TRBJ1-3 and V is TRBV9, with 7 bases lining up with TRBD1. CDR3 length: 14 amino acids. Losses at the gene ends were 2 bases for V and 6 bases for J; bases not matched to a gene: 5. Looked up from germline, CDR1 is SGDLS and CDR2 is YYNGEE. CDR3 nucleotide sequence: TGTGCCAGCAGCGTGGGCAGGGGGATAAACACCATATATTTT. Protein sequence: CASSVGRGINTIYF. Full variable domain (missing parts from reference TRBV9 and TRBJ1-3): DSGVTQTPKHLITATGQRVTLRCSPRSGDLSVYWYQQSLDQGLQFLIQYYNGEERAKGNILERFSAQQFPDLHSELNLSSLELGDSALYFCASSVGRGINTIYFGEGSWLTVV.

The chain recombines TRBV27 with TRBJ2-1; 7 positions agree with TRBD1. The CDR3 runs to 15 residues. V trimming: 5 bases; J trimming: 3 bases; junction bases outside the gene matches: 7. Germline V gene data show CDR1 as MNHEY and CDR2 as SMNVEV (reference sequence). The CDR3: CASSRGGAYYNEQFF. DNA of the CDR3: TGTGCCAGCAGTCGAGGGGGCGCTTACTACAATGAGCAGTTCTTC.

The chain uses TRBV5-4 and TRBJ2-2; weak D call: TRBD2 (6 bases). The CDR3 has 14 amino acids. Germline V gene data show CDR1 as SGHNT and CDR2 as YYREEE (reference sequence). The V end lost 4 bases, the J end lost 6 bases, and 13 bases lay between the germline ends. CDR3 DNA: TGTGCCAGCAGCCCGCCGGGGGAGGCCGGGGAGCTGTTTTTT. It is translated as CASSPPGEAGELFF.

As regards this clone: This sample also contains other DNA sequences that code for the same CDR3. The V gene is TRBV5-6, the J gene TRBJ1-6; 7 bases are shared with TRBD1. The CDR3 runs to 14 residues. In germline, CDR1 is SGHDT, CDR2 YYEEEE. J gave up 6 bases and V 0 bases, and 0 bases lay outside the gene matches. CDR3 bases: TGTGCCAGCAGCTTGGACAGGGGTAATTCACCCCTCCACTTT. Translation gives CASSLDRGNSPLHF.

V usage is TRBV10-3 and J usage is TRBJ1-6; the D is unclear. Germline-derived CDR1 and CDR2 are ENHRY and SYGVKD. Trimming shortened V by 2 bases and J by 8 bases, and 10 bases separated the two germline ends. The length of the CDR3 is 14 residues. The CDR3 DNA reads as TGTGCCATCAGTGAGGGCAGGAACGATTCACCCCTCCACTTT. As protein: CAISEGRNDSPLHF.

A few counts support this clone. The chain carries TRBV11-2 and TRBJ2-5, with TRBD1 as a possible D gene (5 bases). V dropped 0 bases and J dropped 10 bases, with 18 bases sitting between them. The CDR3 runs to 15 residues. Per germline, CDR1 SGHAT and CDR2 FQNNGV. For the CDR3, the DNA is TGTGCCAGCAGCTTAGAAGGTCCAGCATCCCAGGGCCAGTACTTC. Translation: CASSLEGPASQGQYF.

J is TRBJ1-6 and V is TRBV10-3; perhaps TRBD1 as D (5 bases). The CDR3 sequence is 15 residues long. V shed 6 bases and J shed 5 bases, with 14 bases lying between them. Germline values: CDR1 ENHRY, CDR2 SYGVKD. In nucleotides, the CDR3 is TGTGCCATCAGGAAACAGCGGGACGATAATTCACCCCTCCACTTT. As protein: CAIRKQRDDNSPLHF.

The rearrangement links TRBV19 to TRBJ1-1; perhaps TRBD1 as D (6 bases). V dropped 11 bases and J dropped 4 bases, with 17 bases sitting between them. CDR1 is LNHDA and CDR2 is SQIVND in the germline V gene (reference sequence). The CDR3 runs to 13 residues. The CDR3 region is CASSGHSGTEAFF. The CDR3 nucleotides read TGTGCCTCTTCGGGACACTCGGGCACTGAAGCTTTCTTT.

The genes are TRBV5-1 and TRBJ1-6; D is perhaps TRBD1 (5 bases). This CDR3 spans 16 amino acids. Germline loops: CDR1 SGHRS, CDR2 YFSETQ. Trimming pared 2 bases from V and 2 bases from J, leaving 11 bases between. The CDR3 is CASSLGRDAYNSPLHF. DNA of the CDR3: TGCGCCAGCAGCTTAGGGAGGGACGCCTATAATTCACCCCTCCACTTT.

This clone was seen a few times. CDR3 amino acids: CASRRENQPQHF. The CDR3 coding sequence is TGTGCCAGCAGGAGGGAAAATCAGCCCCAGCATTTT. The gene calls are TRBV2 and TRBJ1-5; D not resolved. The CDR3 runs to 12 residues. V shed 6 bases and J shed 4 bases, with 7 bases lying between them. Looked up from germline, CDR1 is SNHLY and CDR2 is FYNNEI.

This chain joins TRBV19 and TRBJ2-7; D is possibly TRBD1 (5 bases). Germline V CDR1 and CDR2: LNHDA, SQIVND (reference sequence). V lost 1 base to trimming and J lost 4 bases, with 17 bases between them. The CDR3 loop spans 16 amino acids. This CDR3 reads CASSIGASQGVYEQYF. The CDR3 nucleotides are TGTGCCAGTAGTATAGGAGCCTCCCAAGGGGTTTACGAGCAGTACTTC.

This clone was observed once. The chain couples TRBV6-5 to TRBJ2-2; D is uncertain. V gave up 8 bases and J gave up 0 bases, with 13 bases separating them. In germline, CDR1 is MNHEY, CDR2 SVGAGI. The CDR3 sequence is 15 residues long. CDR3 nucleotides: TGTGCCAGCCGCCGCGACTGGACGAACACCGGGGAGCTGTTTTTT. It translates to CASRRDWTNTGELFF.

This chain connects TRBV7-9 to TRBJ2-7; the match to TRBD2 covers 11 bases. This CDR3 region has 15 residues. Trimming at V came to 5 bases and at J to 7 bases, leaving 10 bases not matched to a gene. CDR1 is SEHNR, CDR2 FQNEAQ, per germline (reference sequence). The CDR3 is CASSKEGGLAEEQYF. The CDR3 DNA reads as TGTGCCAGCAGCAAAGAGGGGGGACTAGCGGAAGAGCAGTACTTC.

This rearrangement joins TRBV18 to TRBJ1-3; 9 bases agree with TRBD1. CDR1 and CDR2 from the germline V gene are KGHSH and LQKENI. Trimming cost V 2 bases and J 0 bases; bases outside gene matches: 11. The CDR3 spans 19 residues. The CDR3 DNA sequence: TGTGCCAGCTCACCATCACAGGGGACAGGGTATCTCTCTGGAAACACCATATATTTT. Protein sequence: CASSPSQGTGYLSGNTIYF.

The rearrangement uses TRBV2 and TRBJ1-1, with D hard to call. The CDR3 has 14 amino acids. V lost 0 bases and J lost 14, with 19 bases in between. Germline CDR1 is SNHLY and CDR2 is FYNNEI. The CDR3 coding sequence is TGTGCCAGCAGTGAAGCCCGGGGAGGCCCCTCGGTCTTCTTT. Translating it yields CASSEARGGPSVFF.

This clone was counted once. The chain is built from TRBV18 and TRBJ1-1, with a possible D match to TRBD1 (5 bases). Germline CDR1 reads KGHSH; CDR2 reads LQKENI. The length of the CDR3 is 15 residues. V lost 4 bases and J lost 2, with 14 bases in between. CDR3 sequence: CASSLRLGGNTEAFF. Here the CDR3 DNA reads TGTGCCAGCTCACTCCGCCTGGGGGGAAACACTGAAGCTTTCTTT.

V is TRBV13 and J is TRBJ2-7, with 9 bases identical to TRBD1. Looked up from germline, CDR1 is PRHDT and CDR2 is FYEKMQ (reference sequence). Unmatched junction bases numbered 11, after V lost 3 bases and J lost 2 bases. The CDR3 length is 17 residues. The chain's CDR3 is CASSFPSRGTGTYEQYF. DNA of the CDR3: TGTGCCAGCAGCTTTCCCTCAAGGGGGACAGGGACCTACGAGCAGTACTTC.

This sequence joins TRBV19 and TRBJ2-5; D not resolved. The CDR3 length is 16 residues. Germline V gene data show CDR1 as LNHDA and CDR2 as SQIVND (reference sequence). The ends were cut back, 5 bases at V and 1 base at J, with 17 bases in the middle. DNA for the CDR3: TGTGCCAGTAGTCTCCACCGAAGCAAGCTCCAAGAGACCCAGTACTTC. Translated: CASSLHRSKLQETQYF.

The chain recombines TRBV30 with TRBJ1-5, with D maybe TRBD1 (5 bases). V shed 3 bases and J shed 6 bases, with 12 bases lying between them. Germline-derived CDR1 and CDR2 are GTSNPN and SVGIG (reference sequence). CDR3 length: 13 amino acids. The CDR3 reads CAWSGGSGQPQHF. CDR3 bases: TGTGCCTGGAGCGGGGGGAGCGGTCAGCCCCAGCATTTT.

The chain recombines TRBV4-2 with TRBJ1-5, with 7 positions matching TRBD1. CDR3 length: 15 residues. V was pared by 4 bases and J by 4 bases, with 7 bases of the junction left unmatched. Germline-derived CDR1 and CDR2 are LGHNA and YNFKEQ. The CDR3 is CASSPWDSQNQPQHF. The CDR3 DNA reads TGTGCCAGCAGCCCCTGGGACAGCCAAAATCAGCCCCAGCATTTT.

In its sample, this clone was seen once. This chain joins TRBV19 and TRBJ1-5; 11 positions agree with TRBD1. The CDR3 totals 15 residues. Germline assignment: CDR1 LNHDA and CDR2 SQIVND (reference sequence). The V and J ends lost 4 bases and 7 bases, in that order; junction bases with no gene match: 6. The CDR3 region has the DNA TGTGCCAGTAGTAGGGGGACAGGGGGTCGACAGCCCCAGCATTTT. This encodes CASSRGTGGRQPQHF.

The chain has TRBV2 and TRBJ2-7; 8 nucleotides align to TRBD1. The germline CDR1 and CDR2 sequences are SNHLY and FYNNEI. The length of the CDR3 is 13 residues. V lost 6 bases, J lost 5 bases, and 6 bases stayed unmatched. The CDR3 nucleotides read TGTGCCAGCAGACGACAGGGGATCGACGAGCAGTACTTC. Protein sequence: CASRRQGIDEQYF.